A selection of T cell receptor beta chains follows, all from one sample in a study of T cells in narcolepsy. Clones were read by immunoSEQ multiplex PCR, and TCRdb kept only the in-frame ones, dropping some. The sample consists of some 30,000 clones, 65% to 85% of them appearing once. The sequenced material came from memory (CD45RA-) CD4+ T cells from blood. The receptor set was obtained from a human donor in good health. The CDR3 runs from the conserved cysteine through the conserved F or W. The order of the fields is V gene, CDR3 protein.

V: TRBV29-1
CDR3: CSASVGTEAFF

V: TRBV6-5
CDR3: CASSPLQGGYTF

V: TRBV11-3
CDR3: CASSLDPHGGYTF

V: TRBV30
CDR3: CAWEPGQNTGELFF

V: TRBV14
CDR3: CASSQDLSKGQYF

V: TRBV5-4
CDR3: CASTSPGGYGYTF

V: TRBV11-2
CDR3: CASSLGQGISSYGYTF

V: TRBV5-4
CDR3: CASSFMSLGRTQYF

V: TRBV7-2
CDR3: CASSLGFSRGDEQFF

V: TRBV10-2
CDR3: CASRLTGGHTDTQYF

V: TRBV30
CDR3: CAWSVLGTSYEQYF

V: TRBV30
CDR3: CAWSSRQGANYGYTF

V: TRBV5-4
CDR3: CASSPTLLQGSGYTF

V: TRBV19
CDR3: CASSIDRVGTEAFF

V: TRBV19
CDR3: CASSIVTGGNTEAFF

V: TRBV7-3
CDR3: CASSFSGGAHNEQFF